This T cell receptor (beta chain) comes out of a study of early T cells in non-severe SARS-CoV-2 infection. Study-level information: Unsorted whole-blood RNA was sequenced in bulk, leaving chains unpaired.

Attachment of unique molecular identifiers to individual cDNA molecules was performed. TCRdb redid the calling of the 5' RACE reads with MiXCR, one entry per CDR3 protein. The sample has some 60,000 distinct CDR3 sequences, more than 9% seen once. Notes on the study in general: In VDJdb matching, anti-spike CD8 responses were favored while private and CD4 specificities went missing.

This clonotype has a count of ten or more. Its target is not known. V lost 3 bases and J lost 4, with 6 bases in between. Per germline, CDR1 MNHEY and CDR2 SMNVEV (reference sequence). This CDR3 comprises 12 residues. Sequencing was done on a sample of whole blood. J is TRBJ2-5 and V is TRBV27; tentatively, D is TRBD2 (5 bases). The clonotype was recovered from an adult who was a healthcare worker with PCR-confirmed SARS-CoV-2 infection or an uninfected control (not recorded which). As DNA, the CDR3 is TGTGCCAGCAGTTTCCGGGGAGAGACCCAGTACTTC. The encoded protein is CASSFRGETQYF.